These 30 T cell receptor beta chains were all obtained from the same sample, sequenced in a study of cytomegalovirus exposure and HLA in healthy donors. The PCR had 60 Vbeta and 13 Jbeta primers. This table comes from immunoSEQ multiplex PCR, and its TCRdb copy is limited to in-frame clones, with some not included. This repertoire shows under 150,000 clones, about 76% found once; its top ten account for 3% to 5%. The material sequenced was PBMCs. The receptors were gathered from a woman aged 25 to 39 in good health and CMV-seronegative.

The chain links TRBV4-2 to TRBJ1-2, with 12 bases identical to TRBD1. CDR3 length: 16 residues. Germline CDR1 is LGHNA and CDR2 is YNFKEQ. J was trimmed by 8 bases and V by 4 bases; bases with no gene match: 11. CDR3 sequence (DNA): TGTGCCAGCAGCCTGGGGGGACAGGGGGCTTCGAGAGGCTACACCTTC. This codes for CASSLGGQGASRGYTF.

V usage is TRBV14 and J usage is TRBJ1-6; 8 positions match TRBD1. The CDR3 runs 19 residues. CDR1 SGHDN and CDR2 FVKESK come from the germline V gene. J lost 5 bases, V lost 7 bases, and 19 bases had no gene match. The chain's CDR3 is CASTANVWTGPLNNSPLHF. The DNA of the CDR3 is TGTGCCAGCACCGCCAATGTTTGGACAGGGCCTCTTAATAATTCACCCCTCCACTTT.

The chain employs TRBV19 and TRBJ2-7; 8 bases fit TRBD1. CDR3 size: 15 residues. Germline V gene lookup returns CDR1 LNHDA and CDR2 SQIVND (reference sequence). The V gene end was trimmed by 3 bases and the J gene end by 3 bases; junction bases not matched to a gene: 7. The DNA of the CDR3 is TGTGCCAGTAGTATGGGGGGACAGGCGTACTACGAGCAGTACTTC. This gives the protein CASSMGGQAYYEQYF. Combining the CDR3 with reference TRBV19 and TRBJ2-7 gives the whole variable domain DGGITQSPKYLFRKEGQNVTLSCEQNLNHDAMYWYRQDPGQGLRLIYYSQIVNDFQKGDIAEGYSVSREKKESFPLTVTSAQKNPTAFYLCASSMGGQAYYEQYFGPGTRLTVT.

The chain carries TRBV6-4 and TRBJ2-3, with D perhaps matching TRBD2 (6 bases). The germline V gene encodes CDR1 MRHNA and CDR2 SNTAGT. V lost 9 bases and J 2 bases, leaving 12 bases between the germline ends. The length of the CDR3 is 13 residues. Written as DNA, the CDR3 is TGTGCCAGTGCCCCGGGGGTCACAGATACGCAGTATTTT. This sequence encodes CASAPGVTDTQYF.

The genes are TRBV7-9 and TRBJ2-2; TRBD1 matches 8 bases. Per germline, CDR1 SEHNR and CDR2 FQNEAQ (reference sequence). The CDR3 consists of 15 residues. J gave up 7 bases and V 3 bases, and 7 bases lay outside the gene matches. The DNA of the CDR3 is TGTGCCAGCAGCTTTTGGACAGGGTTAAGCGGGGAGCTGTTTTTT. Residues: CASSFWTGLSGELFF.

The rearrangement links TRBV2 to TRBJ2-1, with 10 bases matching TRBD1. This CDR3 has 15 amino acids. With V trimmed by 6 bases and J by 4 bases, 6 bases remained unmatched. CDR1 and CDR2 from the germline V gene are SNHLY and FYNNEI. The CDR3 spells CASRSRDRGYNEQFF. The DNA of the CDR3 is TGTGCCAGCAGAAGCCGGGACAGGGGATACAATGAGCAGTTCTTC.

The V gene is TRBV7-3, the J gene TRBJ2-1; D is ambiguous. Germline V lookup: CDR1 SGHTA, CDR2 FQGTGA. This CDR3 has 13 amino acids. V lost 5 bases and J 6 bases, leaving 11 bases between the germline ends. Here the CDR3 reads CASSLSRVNEQFF. CDR3 sequence (DNA): TGTGCCAGCAGCCTCTCCCGGGTCAATGAGCAGTTCTTC.

The genes are TRBV19 and TRBJ2-5; D is perhaps TRBD2 (6 bases). This CDR3 is built from 13 residues. Trimming pared 3 bases from V and 3 bases from J, leaving 8 bases between. The V gene's germline CDR1 is LNHDA and CDR2 SQIVND (reference sequence). The CDR3 loop is CASSMGGKETQYF. The CDR3 nucleotides read TGTGCCAGTAGTATGGGCGGGAAAGAGACCCAGTACTTC.

V is TRBV2 and J is TRBJ2-3; maybe TRBD1 (5 bases). V was pared by 1 base and J by 10 bases, with 18 bases between. Germline V gives CDR1 SNHLY, CDR2 FYNNEI. This CDR3 contains 15 residues. In nucleotides, the CDR3 is TGTGCCAGCAGTGAAGACAGTAGGGGTGTTGGGCCGCAGTATTTT. It codes for CASSEDSRGVGPQYF.

This chain uses TRBV25-1 with TRBJ2-7; a possible D gene is TRBD2 (6 bases). The CDR3 runs 18 residues. Trimming shortened V by 3 bases and J by 0 bases, and 21 bases separated the two germline ends. CDR1 and CDR2 (germline): MGHDK, SYGVNS. The CDR3 DNA reads TGTGCCAGCAGTGACTCCATGGGAGGCCACAGGAGCTCCTACGAGCAGTACTTC. Protein sequence: CASSDSMGGHRSSYEQYF.

The genes are TRBV28 and TRBJ2-2, with D possibly being TRBD2 (7 bases). The length of the CDR3 is 12 residues. Germline V gene lookup returns CDR1 MDHEN and CDR2 SYDVKM. The CDR3 sequence: CAGGGETGELFF. The DNA of the CDR3 is TGTGCAGGGGGGGGAGAAACCGGGGAGCTGTTTTTT.

The V gene is TRBV12-5, the J gene TRBJ1-5, with 10 nucleotides matching TRBD1. The ends lost 8 bases at V and 2 bases at J; junction bases unmatched: 6. Germline values: CDR1 LGHNT, CDR2 FRNRAP. The CDR3 consists of 15 residues. CDR3: CASSPGTGGNQPQHF. CDR3 DNA sequence: TGTGCTAGTTCCCCCGGGACAGGGGGCAATCAGCCCCAGCATTTT. The complete variable domain, with remaining parts taken from reference TRBV12-5 and TRBJ1-5, reads DARVTQTPRHKVTEMGQEVTMRCQPILGHNTVFWYRQTMMQGLELLAYFRNRAPLDDSGMPKDRFSAEMPDATLATLKIQPSEPRDSAVYFCASSPGTGGNQPQHFGDGTRLSIL.

This sequence joins TRBV4-3 and TRBJ2-3; TRBD1 matches at 7 bases. J was trimmed by 3 bases and V by 1 base; bases with no gene match: 7. CDR1 is LGHNA, CDR2 YSLEER, per germline. The CDR3 consists of 16 residues. CDR3 sequence (DNA): TGCGCCAGCAGCCAAGGCGTTAGACAGGGTACAGATACGCAGTATTTT. Amino acid sequence: CASSQGVRQGTDTQYF.

The rearrangement links TRBV28 to TRBJ2-7, with D tentatively TRBD2 (6 bases). Looked up from germline, CDR1 is MDHEN and CDR2 is SYDVKM. The V end was cut by 6 bases, the J end by 8 bases, with 17 bases between. The CDR3 covers 13 residues. The CDR3 DNA reads as TGTGCCAGCAGCGGTTCGGGGGTCCCTAAGCAGTACTTC. Protein sequence: CASSGSGVPKQYF.

This clone was seen a handful of times. V and J are TRBV28 and TRBJ2-3; TRBD2 matches at 12 bases. The germline V gene has CDR1 MDHEN and CDR2 SYDVKM. This CDR3 has 16 residues. After removal of 6 bases from V and 2 bases from J, the junction contained 6 bases not matched to a gene. The DNA of the CDR3 is TGTGCCAGCAGCCTAGGACTAGCGGGGCTCACAGATACGCAGTATTTT. This encodes CASSLGLAGLTDTQYF.

The chain carries TRBV7-2 and TRBJ1-4; 8 nucleotides match TRBD1. In germline, CDR1 is SGHTA, CDR2 FQGNSA. Trimming at V came to 5 bases and at J to 6 bases, leaving 8 bases not matched to a gene. This CDR3 comprises 15 residues. CDR3 amino acids: CASSPGQGQDEKLFF. The CDR3 DNA reads TGTGCCAGCAGCCCCGGACAGGGACAAGATGAAAAACTGTTTTTT.

The chain employs TRBV5-1 and TRBJ2-2, with D unresolved. V was shortened by 6 bases and J by 2 bases, with 8 bases between the two germline ends. This CDR3 region has 13 residues. CDR1 is SGHRS and CDR2 is YFSETQ in the germline V gene. CDR3 loop: CASTNSNTGELFF. The CDR3 DNA is TGCGCCAGCACTAACAGTAACACCGGGGAGCTGTTTTTT.

The J gene is TRBJ1-5, the V gene TRBV6-1; D possibly corresponds to TRBD1 (5 bases). Germline V gene lookup returns CDR1 MNHNS and CDR2 SASEGT. The CDR3 has 15 residues. V was shortened by 8 bases and J by 2 bases, with 16 bases between the two germline ends. CDR3 protein: CASRLQTARNQPQHF. DNA for the CDR3: TGTGCCAGCCGATTACAGACAGCCCGCAATCAGCCCCAGCATTTT.

The J gene is TRBJ2-7, the V gene TRBV5-8; 9 bases are a match to TRBD1. After removal of 1 base from V and 2 bases from J, the junction contained 1 base not matched to a gene. CDR1 and CDR2 from the germline V gene are SGHTS and YDEGEE. The CDR3 length is 14 residues. The CDR3 loop is CASSLTGGTYEQYF. The DNA of the CDR3 is TGTGCCAGCAGCTTGACAGGGGGCACCTACGAGCAGTACTTC.

This chain uses TRBV27 with TRBJ2-1, with a weak D call TRBD2 (6 bases). The CDR3 is 16 amino acids. Germline CDR1 MNHEY, CDR2 SMNVEV (reference sequence). V was cut by 1 base and J by 3 bases, with 13 bases left in between. The CDR3: CASSLYGVGGYNEQFF. The CDR3 DNA sequence: TGTGCCAGCAGTTTATACGGGGTGGGGGGCTACAATGAGCAGTTCTTC.

V gene TRBV7-2 combines with J gene TRBJ2-5; 8 bases are shared with TRBD2. V shed 4 bases, J shed 4 bases, and the junction held 8 bases outside the gene matches. The CDR3 covers 15 residues. The germline CDR1 and CDR2 sequences are SGHTA and FQGNSA. The CDR3 protein is CASSSPSGSGETQYF. In nucleotides, the CDR3 is TGTGCCAGCAGCTCCCCAAGCGGGAGTGGAGAGACCCAGTACTTC.

The chain recombines TRBV28 with TRBJ1-1, with a weak D call TRBD1 (6 bases). Germline CDR1 MDHEN, CDR2 SYDVKM. The V gene lost 7 bases and the J gene lost 1 base, with 16 bases spanning the gap. The CDR3 covers 15 residues. In DNA, the CDR3 is TGTGCCAGCACCGTATTCAGGGGTGAGAACACTGAAGCTTTCTTT. It codes for CASTVFRGENTEAFF.

The chain has TRBV28 and TRBJ2-5; 9 bases line up with TRBD1. The DNA end is a closer match to TRBJ2-7, so the J assignment may be wrong. CDR1 and CDR2 from the germline V gene are MDHEN and SYDVKM. The CDR3 spans 17 residues. The CDR3 spells CASSKPLGQGILYEQYF. CDR3 nucleotide sequence: TGTGCCAGCAGCAAGCCTTTAGGACAGGGGATTCTCTACGAGCAGTACTTC.

V usage is TRBV9 and J usage is TRBJ2-5, with 10 nucleotides matching TRBD1. The CDR3 covers 14 residues. Trimming took 4 bases from V and 5 from J; bases not matched to a gene: 5. Germline loops: CDR1 SGDLS, CDR2 YYNGEE. CDR3 sequence: CASSSTGGWETQYF. CDR3 sequence (DNA): TGTGCCAGCAGCTCGACAGGGGGCTGGGAGACCCAGTACTTC.

The chain employs TRBV6-1 and TRBJ1-5; the D gene is possibly TRBD1 (6 bases). Germline V gene sequence: CDR1 MNHNS, CDR2 SASEGT. Trimming removed 10 bases from V and 4 bases from J, with 14 bases in between. This CDR3 has 13 residues. The CDR3 bases are TGTGCCACCACCACGAGGGGGAATCAGCCCCAGCATTTT. Encoded protein: CATTTRGNQPQHF.

The chain joins TRBV27 to TRBJ1-2; D remains unclear. The CDR3 totals 15 residues. V was shortened by 2 bases and J by 0 bases, with 10 bases between the two germline ends. Germline CDR1 and CDR2: MNHEY and SMNVEV (reference sequence). The CDR3 is CASSLRPGANYGYTF. The CDR3 coding sequence is TGTGCCAGCAGTTTACGCCCGGGAGCTAACTATGGCTACACCTTC.

The rearrangement links TRBV6-5 to TRBJ2-7; TRBD2 might be the D (5 bases). The V end was cut by 0 bases, the J end by 3 bases, with 9 bases between. Germline CDR1 is MNHEY and CDR2 is SVGAGI. This CDR3 has 14 amino acids. The CDR3 loop is CASSYSADYYEQYF. The DNA for the CDR3 is TGTGCCAGCAGTTACTCGGCAGACTACTACGAGCAGTACTTC.

The chain uses TRBV5-8 and TRBJ1-1; no reliable D call. Germline V gene lookup returns CDR1 SGHTS and CDR2 YDEGEE. Deletions cut 4 bases from V and 4 bases from J, with 14 bases between. This CDR3 region has 14 residues. The CDR3 protein is CASSGRSWGTEAFF. Written as DNA, the CDR3 is TGTGCCAGCAGCGGGAGATCCTGGGGCACTGAAGCTTTCTTT.

This rearrangement joins TRBV7-9 to TRBJ2-1; unclear D gene. The V end lost 3 bases, the J end lost 9 bases, and 6 bases lay between the germline ends. This CDR3 contains 11 residues. Germline-derived CDR1 and CDR2 are SEHNR and FQNEAQ (reference sequence). The CDR3 region is CASSFSGEQFF. The CDR3 DNA is TGTGCCAGCAGCTTCTCAGGTGAGCAGTTCTTC.

V and J are TRBV9 and TRBJ2-3; 11 nucleotides align to TRBD2. V lost 4 bases to trimming and J lost 4 bases; unmatched junction nucleotides: 2. This CDR3 has 14 residues. Germline lookup yields CDR1 SGDLS and CDR2 YYNGEE. CDR3 DNA: TGTGCCAGCAGCCCACTAGCGGGAGCAGATACGCAGTATTTT. This codes for CASSPLAGADTQYF.